These 28 T cell receptor beta chains originate from one sample sequenced in a study of OX40 agonist ivuxolimab in advanced cancers. The assay was immunoSEQ multiplex PCR, and TCRdb's table has in-frame clones only and misses some. The sample shows some 11,000 clones, 80% of them seen only once. The sequencing here drew on CD4+ or CD8+ T cells sorted from blood, taken in a trial of the OX40 agonist ivuxolimab. Receptor source: an adult with an advanced solid tumor such as melanoma, head and neck, liver or kidney cancer.

The chain links TRBV9 to TRBJ1-5, with 7 positions matching TRBD1. Germline-derived CDR1 and CDR2 are SGDLS and YYNGEE. This CDR3 region has 16 residues. Trimming took 3 bases from V and 1 from J; bases not matched to a gene: 7. CDR3 DNA sequence: TGTGCCAGCAGCGCCCATGTACAGGGGAGCAATCAGCCCCAGCATTTT. Amino acid sequence: CASSAHVQGSNQPQHF.

The CDR3 nucleotides are TGCGCCAGCAGCCAAGTGGCTAGCGACCTGTACCAAGAGACCCAGTACTTC. This gives the protein CASSQVASDLYQETQYF. The chain joins TRBV4-1 to TRBJ2-5; possible D gene TRBD2, 6 bases. Germline CDR1 MGHRA, CDR2 YSYEKL. V was shortened by 1 base and J by 0 bases, with 15 bases between the two germline ends. The CDR3 sequence is 17 residues long.

This clone was seen only a few times. CDR3 region: CASSQEGASSYEQYF. The CDR3 nucleotides read TGTGCCAGCAGCCAAGAGGGGGCCAGCTCCTACGAGCAGTACTTC. The rearrangement links TRBV4-2 to TRBJ2-7; D is possibly TRBD1 (6 bases). V lost 0 bases to trimming and J lost 0 bases, with 9 bases between them. The CDR3 covers 15 residues. Germline CDR1 reads LGHNA; CDR2 reads YNFKEQ.

The sample holds a few counts of this clone. The rearrangement uses TRBV6-1 and TRBJ2-2; 7 positions agree with TRBD1. Trimming cost V 2 bases and J 6 bases; bases outside gene matches: 9. The germline V gene has CDR1 MNHNS and CDR2 SASEGT. The CDR3 covers 16 residues. CDR3 in amino acids: CASSERGGIGSGELFF. Here the CDR3 DNA reads TGTGCCAGCAGTGAACGAGGGGGCATCGGTTCCGGGGAGCTGTTTTTT.

This chain uses TRBV6-1 with TRBJ2-7; the D gene is possibly TRBD1 (5 bases). The germline V gene encodes CDR1 MNHNS and CDR2 SASEGT. V was trimmed by 0 bases and J by 2 bases, leaving 8 bases between them. This CDR3 has 14 amino acids. DNA for the CDR3: TGTGCCAGCAGTGAAGCCGCAGGGACCTACGAGCAGTACTTC. It yields the protein CASSEAAGTYEQYF.

The V call is TRBV9, the J call TRBJ1-4; D unclear. The CDR3 loop spans 16 amino acids. V dropped 1 base and J dropped 2 bases, with 12 bases sitting between them. CDR1 and CDR2 from the germline V gene are SGDLS and YYNGEE. DNA of the CDR3: TGTGCCAGCAGCGTAAGTGGCAGCGCGACTAATGAAAAACTGTTTTTT. Protein sequence: CASSVSGSATNEKLFF.

The J gene is TRBJ2-1, the V gene TRBV5-1; the D is unclear. Trimming left V 4 bases short and J 6 bases short, with 5 bases between. CDR3 length equals 11 residues. Germline-derived CDR1 and CDR2 are SGHRS and YFSETQ. The CDR3 spells CASSHGNEQFF. Here the CDR3 DNA reads TGCGCCAGCAGCCACGGCAATGAGCAGTTCTTC.

This sequence joins TRBV7-2 and TRBJ2-7; 14 bases fit TRBD2. Trimming took 5 bases from V and 11 from J; bases not matched to a gene: 11. Germline CDR1 and CDR2: SGHTA and FQGNSA. The CDR3 is made up of 15 amino acids. CDR3 region: CASSPGTSGGTAEYF. Written as DNA, the CDR3 is TGTGCCAGCAGCCCCGGGACTAGCGGGGGCACCGCCGAGTACTTC.

The chain couples TRBV5-5 to TRBJ2-5; D is perhaps TRBD2 (6 bases). Germline CDR1 reads SGHKS; CDR2 reads YYEKEE (reference sequence). Trimming stripped 1 base from V and 5 bases from J, with 15 bases between. This CDR3 is built from 15 residues. The CDR3 sequence: CASSLYGEAAETQYF. DNA of the CDR3: TGTGCCAGCAGCTTGTATGGGGAGGCTGCGGAGACCCAGTACTTC.

This chain uses TRBV6-5 with TRBJ1-1; D is undetermined. The germline gives CDR1 MNHEY, CDR2 SVGAGI. This CDR3 is 11 amino acids long. Trimming pared 0 bases from V and 6 bases from J, leaving 2 bases between. The CDR3 region has the DNA TGTGCCAGCAGTTACTCGGCTGAAGCTTTCTTT. Protein sequence: CASSYSAEAFF.

The table lists this clone with a few counts. The rearrangement joins TRBV5-3 to TRBJ2-7; 14 nucleotides match TRBD2. TRBV5-3 is an open reading frame whose function is uncertain. Trimming took 8 bases from V and 6 from J; bases not matched to a gene: 10. The CDR3 covers 15 residues. The CDR3 loop is CASSTTSGRALEQYF. The CDR3 nucleotides read TGTGCCAGCAGCACGACTAGCGGGAGGGCCCTCGAGCAGTACTTC.

This chain connects TRBV9 to TRBJ2-7; 11 bases are shared with TRBD2. J lost 3 bases, V lost 3 bases, and 2 bases had no gene match. The germline V gene has CDR1 SGDLS and CDR2 YYNGEE. The CDR3 spans 14 residues. CDR3 DNA sequence: TGTGCCAGCAGCGCGGGACTAGCGGTCTACGAGCAGTACTTC. This encodes CASSAGLAVYEQYF.

V and J are TRBV30 and TRBJ2-1; D perhaps matches TRBD2 (5 bases). The CDR3 is 13 amino acids. The germline V gene has CDR1 GTSNPN and CDR2 SVGIG (reference sequence). Trimming pared 2 bases from V and 6 bases from J, leaving 11 bases between. CDR3 amino acids: CAWSREGGNEQFF. Here the CDR3 DNA reads TGTGCCTGGAGTCGCGAGGGCGGCAATGAGCAGTTCTTC.

About this clone: An end of the junction differs from the germline gene, which may be a read error. CDR3: CASSAGTGGSYEQYF. The CDR3 region has the DNA TGTGCTAGCAGCGCTGGGACAGGGGGTTCCTACGAGCAGTACTTC. The genes are TRBV7-7 and TRBJ2-7, with 11 bases that match TRBD1. CDR3 length equals 15 residues. Germline V gene data show CDR1 as SSHAT and CDR2 as FNYEAQ (reference sequence). Filled out from reference TRBV7-7 and TRBJ2-7, the complete variable domain reads GAGVSQSPRYKVTKRGQDVTLRCDPISSHATLYWYQQALGQGPEFLTYFNYEAQPDKSGLPSDRFSAERPEGSISTLTIQRTEQRDSAMYRCASSAGTGGSYEQYFGPGTRLTVT.

The gene calls are TRBV10-3 and TRBJ2-2; D not resolved. V lost 0 bases and J 5 bases, leaving 16 bases between the germline ends. There are 17 residues in the CDR3. CDR1 is ENHRY and CDR2 is SYGVKD in the germline V gene. As DNA, the CDR3 is TGTGCCATCAGTGAGTCGAATCAGGTCCTGGAAACCGGGGAGCTGTTTTTT. Its protein is CAISESNQVLETGELFF.

V and J are TRBV7-9 and TRBJ2-5; 12 bases are shared with TRBD1. Germline CDR1 is SEHNR and CDR2 is FQNEAQ (reference sequence). The CDR3 loop spans 16 amino acids. With 1 base clipped from V and 4 bases from J, the junction kept 4 bases outside the gene matches. The DNA of the CDR3 is TGTGCCAGCAGCTTAGTGGGACAGGGGGCCGGAGAGACCCAGTACTTC. Translated, it gives CASSLVGQGAGETQYF.

CDR3 in amino acids: CASSPLAGGHNEQFF. The DNA of the CDR3 is TGCGCCAGCAGCCCGTTAGCGGGGGGCCACAATGAGCAGTTCTTC. The chain joins TRBV5-1 to TRBJ2-1; 10 bases fit TRBD2. Germline CDR1 reads SGHRS; CDR2 reads YFSETQ. The CDR3 consists of 15 residues. V dropped 4 bases and J dropped 5; count of bases not matched to a gene: 6.

The J gene is TRBJ1-2, the V gene TRBV18, with D unresolved. Trimming stripped 6 bases from V and 0 bases from J, with 14 bases between. The CDR3 loop spans 15 amino acids. Germline V gene sequence: CDR1 KGHSH, CDR2 LQKENI. The CDR3 DNA reads TGTGCCAGCTCTCCGTCACGGATTCCTAACTATGGCTACACCTTC. Protein sequence: CASSPSRIPNYGYTF. Filled out from reference TRBV18 and TRBJ1-2, the complete variable domain reads NAGVMQNPRHLVRRRGQEARLRCSPMKGHSHVYWYRQLPEEGLKFMVYLQKENIIDESGMPKERFSAEFPKEGPSILRIQQVVRGDSAAYFCASSPSRIPNYGYTFGSGTRLTVV.

This clone occurred once. V is TRBV6-1 and J is TRBJ2-7, with 9 bases lining up with TRBD2. This CDR3 is built from 16 residues. Losses at the gene ends were 0 bases for V and 0 bases for J; bases not matched to a gene: 3. The germline gives CDR1 MNHNS, CDR2 SASEGT. The CDR3 loop reads CASSEASGGISYEQYF. CDR3 bases: TGTGCCAGCAGTGAAGCAAGCGGGGGGATCTCCTACGAGCAGTACTTC.

The genes are TRBV2 and TRBJ1-1, with 8 bases fitting TRBD1. This CDR3 spans 12 amino acids. CDR1 SNHLY and CDR2 FYNNEI come from the germline V gene. V trimming: 9 bases; J trimming: 4 bases; junction bases outside the gene matches: 4. Here the CDR3 DNA reads TGTGCCAGAAGGACAGGGTCCACTGAAGCTTTCTTT. This translates into CARRTGSTEAFF. The full variable domain, completed using reference TRBV2 and TRBJ1-1, is EPEVTQTPSHQVTQMGQEVILRCVPISNHLYFYWYRQILGQKVEFLVSFYNNEISEKSEIFDDQFSVERPDGSNFTLKIRSTKLEDSAMYFCARRTGSTEAFFGQGTRLTVV.

V and J are TRBV7-2 and TRBJ2-7, with TRBD2 matching 9 bases. The CDR3 extends over 14 amino acids. CDR1 is SGHTA and CDR2 is FQGNSA in the germline V gene. The V and J ends lost 5 bases and 3 bases, in that order; junction bases with no gene match: 5. DNA for the CDR3: TGTGCCAGCAGCCGACTAGCGGATCTCTACGAGCAGTACTTC. This sequence encodes CASSRLADLYEQYF.

Within the sample, this clone is large. The rearrangement joins TRBV29-1 to TRBJ2-7; 10 bases align to TRBD1. CDR1 is SQVTM, CDR2 ANQGSEA, per germline. The CDR3 runs to 13 residues. CDR3 DNA sequence: TGCAGTGGGACAGGGGCAAACTCCTACGAGCAGTACTTC. This gives the protein CSGTGANSYEQYF.

This rearrangement joins TRBV5-5 to TRBJ2-2; 9 bases are shared with TRBD1. Unmatched junction bases numbered 15, after V lost 7 bases and J lost 2 bases. The CDR3 extends over 18 amino acids. Germline-derived CDR1 and CDR2 are SGHKS and YYEKEE (reference sequence). This CDR3 is CASSPRGYRGLNTGELFF. CDR3 in DNA: TGTGCCAGCTCACCTAGGGGTTACAGGGGGCTCAACACCGGGGAGCTGTTTTTT.

The CDR3 is CSAGREHGYTF. CDR3 nucleotide sequence: TGCAGCGCCGGGCGGGAGCACGGCTACACCTTC. The chain uses TRBV29-1 and TRBJ1-2; D remains ambiguous. Germline CDR1 SQVTM, CDR2 ANQGSEA. The CDR3 contains 11 residues. The V end lost 7 bases, the J end lost 8 bases, and 14 bases lay between the germline ends.

J is TRBJ2-3 and V is TRBV28; D ambiguous. This CDR3 is 15 amino acids long. Trimming stripped 6 bases from V and 4 bases from J, with 17 bases between. Germline V gene lookup returns CDR1 MDHEN and CDR2 SYDVKM. In DNA form, the CDR3 reads TGTGCCAGCAGCTCCGACCTTTACACCGCAGATACGCAGTATTTT. It encodes CASSSDLYTADTQYF.

The genes are TRBV11-2 and TRBJ2-2, with 9 positions matching TRBD1. This CDR3 has 17 residues. Germline trimming cut 5 bases from V and 6 bases from J; bases unmatched to any gene: 13. Germline-derived CDR1 and CDR2 are SGHAT and FQNNGV. This CDR3 reads CASSRFVGTGFPGELFF. The CDR3 bases are TGTGCCAGCAGCCGTTTTGTCGGGACAGGGTTCCCCGGGGAGCTGTTTTTT.

V and J are TRBV9 and TRBJ2-7; a possible D gene is TRBD1 (7 bases). The germline gives CDR1 SGDLS, CDR2 YYNGEE. This CDR3 is 14 amino acids long. Trimming took 2 bases from V and 9 from J, leaving 18 bases between them. The CDR3 coding sequence is TGTGCCAGCAGCGTGGAGTACAGGGGAGGTGGGCAGTACTTC. Its protein is CASSVEYRGGGQYF. Full variable domain (missing parts from reference TRBV9 and TRBJ2-7): DSGVTQTPKHLITATGQRVTLRCSPRSGDLSVYWYQQSLDQGLQFLIQYYNGEERAKGNILERFSAQQFPDLHSELNLSSLELGDSALYFCASSVEYRGGGQYFGPGTRLTVT.

The genes are TRBV9 and TRBJ1-1, with TRBD1 identical over 8 bases. The V segment lost 0 bases and the J segment 1 base; nucleotides outside the gene matches: 5. Germline CDR1 is SGDLS and CDR2 is YYNGEE. This CDR3 spans 16 amino acids. This chain's CDR3 is CASSVGTGKTNTEAFF. The CDR3 DNA is TGTGCCAGCAGCGTAGGGACAGGGAAGACGAACACTGAAGCTTTCTTT.